This T cell receptor (beta chain) was documented in a study of read filtering for tumor transcriptome and immune sequencing. Study-wide context: Revised staging placed roughly eight patients in R-ISS I, 15 to 20 in II, 6 or 7 in III.

The library was built from around 380 ng RNA with molecular barcoded adaptors for alpha/delta and beta/gamma chains. TCRdb re-called the reads through MiXCR, storing one row per CDR3 protein. In the table there are about 35,000 distinct CDR3 sequences, more than 13% of which are singletons. Trimming shortened V by 0 bases and J by 2 bases, and 11 bases separated the two germline ends. CDR3 length equals 16 residues. This clonotype occurred a few times. The target antigen is unknown. Sampling of bone marrow took place during active disease in every patient. Broader study findings: Roughly 82% of IR-seq clonotypes had a single read, yet these held approximately 3.7% of reads.

This chain connects TRBV23-1 to TRBJ2-1; possibly TRBD1 for D (6 bases). TRBV23-1 is treated as an ORF (open reading frame) with a function not yet certain. Sequencing was performed on a population of CD138-negative cells sorted from bone marrow. This receptor was identified in a donor older than 35 with multiple myeloma. CDR3 region: CASSQSRQGPYNEQFF. The DNA for the CDR3 is TGCGCCAGCAGTCAATCGAGGCAGGGGCCCTACAATGAGCAGTTCTTC.